This passage covers 26 T cell receptor beta chains from one sample sequenced in a study of blood T cells in healthy people across ages. Next came a second PCR, run for about 7 to 12 cycles, which used a sample-barcoded 5' primer along with a J-beta primer mix. TCRdb redid the calling of the 5' RACE reads with MiXCR, one entry per CDR3 protein. Of 630,000 or so distinct CDR3 sequences listed, less than 35% are singletons. Sequenced material: blood. These receptors came from a woman over 75 in good health.

At least ten counts were recorded for this clonotype. V usage is TRBV5-1 and J usage is TRBJ2-5, with 7 bases fitting TRBD1. CDR1 is SGHRS, CDR2 YFSETQ, per germline. This CDR3 is built from 14 residues. V trimming: 2 bases; J trimming: 5 bases; junction bases outside the gene matches: 6. CDR3 amino acids: CASSLEGAYETQYF. The CDR3 region has the DNA TGCGCCAGCAGCTTAGAGGGGGCGTACGAGACCCAGTACTTC. The variable domain in full, with the rest retrieved from reference TRBV5-1 and TRBJ2-5, is KAGVTQTPRYLIKTRGQQVTLSCSPISGHRSVSWYQQTPGQGLQFLFEYFSETQRNKGNFPGRFSGRQFSNSRSEMNVSTLELGDSALYLCASSLEGAYETQYFGPGTRLLVL.

This clonotype has ten or more counts. This rearrangement joins TRBV7-2 to TRBJ1-1; the D gene is possibly TRBD1 (6 bases). The CDR3 totals 15 residues. Germline V CDR1 and CDR2: SGHTA, FQGNSA. V gave up 1 base and J gave up 4 bases, with 13 bases separating them. The CDR3 sequence: CASSLELARGTEAFF. For the CDR3, the DNA is TGTGCCAGCAGCTTAGAGTTGGCCAGGGGCACTGAAGCTTTCTTT.

The rearrangement links TRBV20-1 to TRBJ1-2; D not resolved. V lost 6 bases to trimming and J lost 1 base, with 12 bases between them. The CDR3 runs to 13 residues. The germline V gene has CDR1 DFQATT and CDR2 SNEGSKA (reference sequence). The CDR3 reads CSAETRINYGYTF. The CDR3 bases are TGCAGTGCCGAGACACGAATTAACTATGGCTACACCTTC.

This clonotype was seen ten or more times. The chain has TRBV7-2 and TRBJ2-7, with 9 bases fitting TRBD1. CDR1 and CDR2 from the germline V gene are SGHTA and FQGNSA. V lost 3 bases and J lost 4; bases outside the gene matches: 7. This CDR3 has 15 residues. The DNA of the CDR3 is TGTGCCAGCAGCTTGACCGGGACAGGGTTTTACGAGCAGTACTTC. Translation gives CASSLTGTGFYEQYF.

There are a few counts of this clonotype. This may be a read error, as it is one base from a much larger clone. This sequence joins TRBV10-3 and TRBJ1-6, with D unclear. Germline CDR1 is ENHRY and CDR2 is SYGVKD. This CDR3 comprises 16 residues. The CDR3 loop reads CAVSEIGSGWGSPLHF. The CDR3 bases are TGTGCCGTCAGTGAGATCGGATCAGGTTGGGGTTCACCCCTCCACTTT.

The V call is TRBV7-2, the J call TRBJ2-7; 13 bases are shared with TRBD2. The germline CDR1 and CDR2 sequences are SGHTA and FQGNSA. This CDR3 is built from 17 residues. The J segment lost 6 bases and the V segment lost 2 bases, leaving 10 bases of the junction unmatched. The CDR3 is CASSLSGGLAGSVEQYF. The CDR3 DNA reads as TGTGCCAGCAGCTTAAGCGGGGGACTAGCGGGATCTGTCGAGCAGTACTTC.

The chain links TRBV7-9 to TRBJ2-7; D is tentatively TRBD1 or TRBD2 (5 bases each). The CDR3 consists of 15 residues. V dropped 2 bases and J dropped 7 bases, with 18 bases sitting between them. CDR1 and CDR2 (germline): SEHNR, FQNEAQ (reference sequence). The CDR3 bases are TGTGCCAGCAGCTTAATCGGGACCGACCGCAATGAGCAGTACTTC. Protein: CASSLIGTDRNEQYF. Filled out from reference TRBV7-9 and TRBJ2-7, the complete variable domain reads DTGVSQNPRHKITKRGQNVTFRCDPISEHNRLYWYRQTLGQGPEFLTYFQNEAQLEKSRLLSDRFSAERPKGSFSTLEIQRTEQGDSAMYLCASSLIGTDRNEQYFGPGTRLTVT.

V and J are TRBV30 and TRBJ1-1; D is perhaps TRBD1 (5 bases). Trimming took off 2 bases at V and 2 bases at J, with 9 bases between the two ends. This CDR3 contains 13 residues. Looked up from germline, CDR1 is GTSNPN and CDR2 is SVGIG (reference sequence). In DNA form, the CDR3 reads TGTGCCTGGAGTTTGGGGGTAAACACTGAAGCTTTCTTT. This sequence encodes CAWSLGVNTEAFF.

This clonotype was observed at least ten times. The chain joins TRBV7-8 to TRBJ1-5, with D possibly being TRBD1 (5 bases). The V end lost 2 bases, the J end lost 6 bases, and 17 bases lay between the germline ends. Germline V gene sequence: CDR1 SGHVS, CDR2 FQNEAQ. The CDR3 has 16 residues. The CDR3 DNA reads as TGTGCCAGCAGCTTACCCTCAGCCGGAAGGGGTCAGCCCCAGCATTTT. It translates to CASSLPSAGRGQPQHF.

This clonotype came up a few times. A much larger clone differs from this one at a single base, so this may be a read error. This chain uses TRBV3-1 with TRBJ2-1; 8 nucleotides line up with TRBD2. Matching the DNA end better, TRBJ2-7 makes the J call doubtful. The CDR3 spans 16 residues. The germline gives CDR1 LGHDT, CDR2 YNNKEL (reference sequence). The CDR3 nucleotides read TGTGCCAGCAGCCAGGCCGGGGGGGCCTCCTACAATGAGCAGTACTTC. Amino acids: CASSQAGGASYNEQYF.

The chain joins TRBV20-1 to TRBJ2-1, with 12 nucleotides matching TRBD2. The germline V gene has CDR1 DFQATT and CDR2 SNEGSKA (reference sequence). J was trimmed by 3 bases and V by 5 bases; bases with no gene match: 8. CDR3 length: 16 residues. In nucleotides, the CDR3 is TGCAGTGCTCCCGATTCTAGCGGGGGGGACTACAATGAGCAGTTCTTC. This sequence encodes CSAPDSSGGDYNEQFF.

In this sample, this clonotype turned up many times. This rearrangement joins TRBV20-1 to TRBJ2-7, with D possibly TRBD2 on 6 matching bases. The CDR3 contains 11 residues. Germline loops: CDR1 DFQATT, CDR2 SNEGSKA (reference sequence). V was trimmed by 1 base and J by 7 bases, leaving 8 bases between them. The CDR3 region is CSARVGGEQYF. As DNA, the CDR3 is TGCAGTGCTAGAGTTGGAGGGGAGCAGTACTTC.

This clonotype was picked up many times. The genes are TRBV20-1 and TRBJ2-3; 7 positions match TRBD2. Germline V CDR1 and CDR2: DFQATT, SNEGSKA (reference sequence). Germline trimming cut 3 bases from V and 6 bases from J; bases unmatched to any gene: 6. CDR3 length: 13 residues. CDR3 protein: CSASLRRGDTQYF. CDR3 DNA: TGCAGTGCTAGTCTACGGCGGGGGGATACGCAGTATTTT.

This clonotype showed up many times. This rearrangement joins TRBV3-1 to TRBJ1-5; tentatively, D is TRBD1 (5 bases). This CDR3 contains 15 residues. Deletions cut 0 bases from V and 4 bases from J, with 10 bases between. Germline values: CDR1 LGHDT, CDR2 YNNKEL (reference sequence). The CDR3 is CASSQDSRENQPQHF. CDR3 coding DNA: TGTGCCAGCAGCCAAGATAGCAGGGAGAATCAGCCCCAGCATTTT.

With regard to this clonotype: This likely comes from a read error, as the CDR3 has no conserved phenylalanine or tryptophan at its end. V gene TRBV5-1 combines with J gene TRBJ2-5; the match to TRBD1 covers 9 bases. This CDR3 comprises 13 residues. Germline V gives CDR1 SGHRS, CDR2 YFSETQ. V lost 4 bases to trimming and J lost 5 bases; unmatched junction nucleotides: 3. The CDR3 sequence: CASSPTGGETQYN. The DNA of the CDR3 is TGCGCCAGCAGCCCGACAGGGGGGGAGACCCAGTACAAC.

This clonotype was seen ten or more times. The J gene is TRBJ1-2, the V gene TRBV9; TRBD1 matches 8 bases. Per germline, CDR1 SGDLS and CDR2 YYNGEE. The ends lost 0 bases at V and 0 bases at J; junction bases unmatched: 4. This CDR3 spans 16 amino acids. The DNA for the CDR3 is TGTGCCAGCAGCGTAGCGTTACAGGGGGCTAACTATGGCTACACCTTC. This translates into CASSVALQGANYGYTF. The variable domain in full, with the rest retrieved from reference TRBV9 and TRBJ1-2, is DSGVTQTPKHLITATGQRVTLRCSPRSGDLSVYWYQQSLDQGLQFLIQYYNGEERAKGNILERFSAQQFPDLHSELNLSSLELGDSALYFCASSVALQGANYGYTFGSGTRLTVV.

As regards this clonotype: A junction end diverges from the germline sequence, so it may reflect a read error. The rearrangement uses TRBV7-2 and TRBJ1-1, with a weak D call TRBD1 (5 bases). The germline V gene has CDR1 SGHTA and CDR2 FQGNSA. This CDR3 contains 12 residues. The CDR3 loop reads CAGSYRGQGAFF. CDR3 coding DNA: TGTGCCGGCAGCTATAGGGGTCAGGGCGCTTTCTTT.

This clonotype showed up just a few times. The junction does not match germline at one end; this may be a read error. The J gene is TRBJ2-3, the V gene TRBV4-2; 13 bases agree with TRBD2. The germline CDR1 and CDR2 sequences are LGHNA and YNFKEQ. The CDR3 is 17 amino acids. DNA of the CDR3: TGTACCAGCAGCCAAGTTGGGACTAGCGGGGGCACAGATACGCAGTATTTT. It codes for CTSSQVGTSGGTDTQYF.

To note about this clonotype: It may be a read error: a sequence one base away is much more abundant. The rearrangement uses TRBV6-6 and TRBJ2-7, with 12 nucleotides matching TRBD1. In germline, CDR1 is MNHNY, CDR2 SVGAGI (reference sequence). J lost 11 bases, V lost 8 bases, and 10 bases had no gene match. The CDR3 length is 13 residues. The CDR3 DNA reads TGTGCCAGCCATACCGGGACAGGGGGCTGGGAGTACTTC. This gives the protein CASHTGTGGWEYF.

There are many counts of this clonotype. The genes are TRBV7-8 and TRBJ2-7; D unresolved. There are 13 residues in the CDR3. CDR1 and CDR2 from the germline V gene are SGHVS and FQNEAQ. The V end was cut by 1 base, the J end by 4 bases, with 8 bases between. CDR3 loop: CASSLGLEYEQYF. CDR3 nucleotide sequence: TGTGCCAGCAGCTTAGGCTTGGAGTACGAGCAGTACTTC.

With regard to this clonotype: A much larger clone lies a single base off, so this may be a read error. V gene TRBV5-1 combines with J gene TRBJ1-2; D is ambiguous. Germline lookup yields CDR1 SGHRS and CDR2 YFSETQ. The CDR3 runs 12 residues. V was trimmed by 3 bases and J by 4 bases, leaving 7 bases between them. The CDR3 reads CASSSIAYGYTF. CDR3 sequence (DNA): TGCGCCAGCAGCTCGATAGCCTATGGCTACACCTTC.

This clonotype was seen ten or more times. In DNA form, the CDR3 reads TGTGCCAGCAAGCCACTGGGACAGGGGGCCGAGCAGTACTTC. It translates to CASKPLGQGAEQYF. J is TRBJ2-7 and V is TRBV6-1; 12 bases match TRBD1. The CDR3 is 14 amino acids. V gave up 7 bases and J gave up 6 bases; unmatched junction bases: 7. Germline V gives CDR1 MNHNS, CDR2 SASEGT.

V usage is TRBV6-5 and J usage is TRBJ1-1, with TRBD1 matching over 8 bases. V dropped 6 bases and J dropped 4; count of bases not matched to a gene: 10. Looked up from germline, CDR1 is MNHEY and CDR2 is SVGAGI. The CDR3 extends over 15 amino acids. The CDR3 is CASRPSRGLRTEAFF. CDR3 in DNA: TGTGCCAGCAGACCCTCCAGGGGGCTGCGCACTGAAGCTTTCTTT.

This clonotype appeared a few times. The J gene is TRBJ1-5, the V gene TRBV5-6; 11 bases fit TRBD1. With 4 bases clipped from V and 6 bases from J, the junction kept 3 bases outside the gene matches. CDR3 length equals 14 residues. Germline V lookup: CDR1 SGHDT, CDR2 YYEEEE. CDR3 nucleotides: TGTGCCAGCAGCAGGGACAGGGGGATTCAGCCCCAGCATTTT. This codes for CASSRDRGIQPQHF.

V and J are TRBV3-1 and TRBJ2-3; no definite D call. The CDR3 covers 13 residues. Germline V lookup: CDR1 LGHDT, CDR2 YNNKEL (reference sequence). V was shortened by 1 base and J by 4 bases, with 6 bases between the two germline ends. The CDR3 coding sequence is TGTGCCAGCAGCCAAGCGCTCCCAGATACGCAGTATTTT. It codes for CASSQALPDTQYF.

At least ten counts were recorded for this clonotype. The chain employs TRBV5-1 and TRBJ2-1; 7 bases are shared with TRBD2. Trimming took 9 bases from V and 3 from J; bases not matched to a gene: 9. The CDR3 consists of 14 residues. Per germline, CDR1 SGHRS and CDR2 YFSETQ. In DNA, the CDR3 is TGCGCCACGTCGGCGGGGGTCTTCTACAATGAGCAGTTCTTC. It is translated as CATSAGVFYNEQFF.